The rows below give T cell receptor beta chains drawn from one sample of a study of circulating CD8 cells and anti-PD-1 response in melanoma. TCRdb recomputed calls from the reads with MiXCR, one row per CDR3 protein. The table includes about 780 distinct CDR3 sequences, around 8% detected once. This specimen consisted of CD8+ T cells from PBMCs, obtained at baseline or after one month of anti-PD-1 therapy (not recorded which). The source of these receptors is a human donor with melanoma. The CDR3 runs from the conserved cysteine through the conserved F or W. The D gene is left open where the match is weak. Clone size is shown for a subset of rows, as once, few, many or a class of expanded clone.

j_gene | abundance | d_gene | v_gene | CDR3aa | CDR3nt
TRBJ2-7 | large | TRBD1 | TRBV20-1 | CSARGQGASYEQYF | TGCAGTGCTAGAGGACAGGGGGCGTCCTACGAGCAGTACTTC
TRBJ1-5 | large | NA | TRBV7-2 | CASSLATGLNQPQHF | TGTGCCAGCAGCTTAGCAACAGGGCTCAATCAGCCCCAGCATTTT
TRBJ2-7 | large | NA | TRBV20-1 | CSARDLGIEVYEQYF | TGCAGTGCTAGAGATCTCGGAATAGAAGTTTACGAGCAGTACTTC
TRBJ1-1 | few | NA | TRBV7-2 | CASSSRTEAFF | TGTGCCAGCAGCTCCCGGACTGAAGCTTTCTTT
TRBJ2-3 | large | TRBD2 | TRBV2 | CASSEPTSRTQYF | TGTGCCAGCAGTGAACCGACTAGCCGTACGCAGTATTTT
TRBJ2-3 | medium-sized | TRBD1 | TRBV9 | CASSVSGTGGTADTQYF | TGTGCCAGCAGCGTATCCGGGACAGGGGGTACCGCAGATACGCAGTATTTT
TRBJ1-2 | large | NA | TRBV7-2 | CASSLGESGYTF | TGTGCCAGCAGCTTAGGGGAAAGTGGCTACACCTTC
TRBJ2-1 | large | NA | TRBV12-5 | CASGFSGPYNEQFF | TGTGCTAGTGGTTTTTCGGGGCCGTACAATGAGCAGTTCTTC
TRBJ2-7 | NA | TRBD1 | TRBV19 | CASSSDRGIGEQYF | TGTGCCAGTAGTTCTGACAGGGGAATCGGCGAGCAGTACTTC
TRBJ2-3 | large | NA | TRBV7-3 | CASSLVGSTDTQYF | TGTGCCAGCAGCTTGGTTGGGAGCACAGATACGCAGTATTTT
TRBJ2-3 | medium-sized | NA | TRBV30 | CAWNTFSTDTQYF | TGTGCCTGGAACACCTTCAGCACAGATACGCAGTATTTT
TRBJ1-6 | large | NA | TRBV9 | CASSALGQQDSSYNSPLHF | TGTGCCAGCAGCGCCTTGGGGCAACAGGATAGCTCCTATAATTCACCCCTCCACTTT
TRBJ2-7 | medium-sized | NA | TRBV28 | CASSFVGWEPYEQYF | TGTGCCAGCAGTTTCGTCGGGTGGGAACCCTACGAGCAGTACTTC
TRBJ2-3 | large | NA | TRBV19 | CASSMLGGTDTQYF | TGTGCCAGTAGTATGCTTGGCGGCACAGATACGCAGTATTTT
TRBJ2-3 | large | NA | TRBV29-1 | CSVEGGEWADTQYF | TGCAGCGTTGAAGGCGGGGAGTGGGCAGATACGCAGTATTTT
TRBJ2-7 | large | NA | TRBV28 | CASSPLDLGVSYEQYF | TGTGCCAGCAGTCCTCTTGACCTGGGGGTTTCCTACGAGCAGTACTTC
TRBJ2-7 | large | TRBD1 | TRBV4-1 | CASSLEYRGSTYEQYF | TGCGCCAGCAGCCTTGAATACAGGGGAAGTACCTACGAGCAGTACTTC
TRBJ2-7 | large | TRBD2 | TRBV27 | CASSPGTRSEQYF | TGTGCCAGCAGTCCCGGGACTAGAAGCGAGCAGTACTTC
TRBJ2-2 | medium-sized | NA | TRBV30 | CAWTKWQNAGELFF | TGTGCCTGGACGAAGTGGCAGAACGCCGGGGAGCTGTTTTTT
TRBJ2-3 | large | TRBD2 | TRBV28 | CASSLGGGTDTQYF | TGTGCCAGCAGTTTGGGGGGGGGCACAGATACGCAGTATTTT
TRBJ2-7 | large | TRBD1 | TRBV27 | CASSLWADRGAEQYF | TGTGCCAGCAGTTTATGGGCTGACAGGGGAGCCGAGCAGTACTTC
TRBJ2-7 | medium-sized | NA | TRBV9 | CASSVGGASEQYF | TGTGCCAGCAGCGTAGGGGGCGCATCAGAGCAGTACTTC
TRBJ2-7 | medium-sized | NA | TRBV5-3 | CASSFGGGEQYF | TGTGCCAGCAGCTTTGGAGGGGGAGAGCAGTACTTC
TRBJ1-2 | medium-sized | TRBD1 | TRBV2 | CASMDRDGYTF | TGTGCCAGCATGGACAGGGATGGCTACACCTTC
TRBJ1-2 | NA | NA | TRBV6-2/TRBV6-3 | CASSPGTGGCGYTF | TGTGCCAGCAGTCCGGGCACCGGAGGCTGTGGCTACACCTTC
TRBJ2-1 | medium-sized | NA | TRBV28 | CASSPAGSRAGEQFF | TGTGCCAGCAGTCCCGCAGGATCGCGGGCGGGGGAGCAGTTCTTC
TRBJ2-6 | medium-sized | NA | TRBV27 | CASSFTSGANVLTF | TGTGCCAGCAGTTTCACTTCTGGGGCCAACGTCCTGACTTTC
TRBJ2-7 | large | TRBD2 | TRBV5-6 | CASSREGEQYF | TGTGCCAGCAGCCGGGAGGGTGAGCAGTACTTC
TRBJ2-5 | medium-sized | NA | TRBV19 | CASIGRGLGQETQYF | TGTGCCAGTATCGGCAGGGGACTGGGGCAAGAGACCCAGTACTTC
TRBJ1-1 | NA | NA | TRBV19 | CASSFGASREAFF | TGTGCCAGTAGTTTTGGGGCCTCTAGGGAAGCTTTCTTT
TRBJ2-7 | large | TRBD1 | TRBV24-1 | CATSDGGQGAYEQYF | TGTGCCACCAGTGATGGGGGACAGGGGGCCTACGAGCAGTACTTC
TRBJ2-7 | medium-sized | NA | TRBV4-1 | CASSQAEGLSSYEQYF | TGCGCCAGCAGCCAAGCGGAGGGCCTGAGCTCCTACGAGCAGTACTTC
TRBJ1-2 | medium-sized | NA | TRBV27 | CASSPGPFPYGYTF | TGTGCCAGCAGCCCCGGACCCTTCCCCTATGGCTACACCTTC
TRBJ1-1 | large | NA | TRBV29-1 | CSSREGIGTEAFF | TGCAGCAGCCGAGAGGGGATCGGCACTGAAGCTTTCTTT
TRBJ2-5 | NA | TRBD2 | TRBV7-3 | CACSSGTSGVETQYF | TGTGCCTGCAGCTCAGGGACTAGCGGGGTAGAGACCCAGTACTTT
TRBJ2-1 | large | TRBD2 | TRBV7-2 | CASSPGGLAGRYNEQFF | TGTGCCAGCAGCCCGGGGGGGCTAGCGGGGCGGTACAATGAGCAGTTCTTC
TRBJ1-3 | medium-sized | NA | TRBV20-1 | CSAKGVEVGGNTIYF | TGCAGTGCTAAAGGGGTGGAAGTAGGTGGAAACACCATATATTTT
TRBJ1-5 | large | NA | TRBV6-6 | CASSAPGYNQPQHF | TGTGCCAGCAGTGCACCGGGGTACAATCAGCCCCAGCATTTT
TRBJ2-4 | large | NA | TRBV28 | CATRRALVKNIQYF | TGTGCCACCAGAAGGGCCCTAGTCAAAAACATTCAGTACTTC
TRBJ1-1 | medium-sized | NA | TRBV7-6 | CASTQGGGNTEAFF | TGTGCCAGCACCCAGGGTGGAGGGAACACTGAAGCTTTCTTT
TRBJ1-1 | large | TRBD1 | TRBV12-3/TRBV12-4 | CASSLGQYTEAFF | TGTGCCAGCAGTTTGGGACAGTACACTGAAGCTTTCTTT
TRBJ2-5 | large | NA | TRBV3-2 | CASSFWVAGGRETQYF | TGTGCCAGCAGCTTCTGGGTAGCGGGGGGAAGGGAGACCCAGTACTTC
TRBJ1-1 | large | NA | TRBV24-1 | CATRALEGSEAFF | TGTGCCACCAGGGCCCTTGAGGGGTCTGAAGCTTTCTTT
TRBJ1-5 | medium-sized | TRBD1 | TRBV7-9 | CASSLAMVTGNQPQHF | TGTGCCAGCAGCTTAGCGATGGTGACAGGGAATCAGCCCCAGCATTTT
TRBJ2-3 | large | TRBD2 | TRBV4-1 | CASSQEAGGPGDTQYF | TGCGCCAGCAGCCAAGAGGCGGGGGGGCCAGGCGATACGCAGTATTTT
TRBJ2-7 | medium-sized | NA | TRBV19 | CASSIAEGVYEQYF | TGTGCCAGTAGTATCGCCGAGGGGGTCTACGAGCAGTACTTC
TRBJ1-3 | large | NA | TRBV18 | CASSPPEGSGNTIYF | TGTGCCAGCTCACCACCTGAAGGATCCGGAAACACCATATATTTT
TRBJ2-3 | medium-sized | TRBD2 | TRBV28 | CASSFVAGTDTQYF | TGTGCCAGCAGTTTTGTAGCGGGGACAGATACGCAGTATTTT
TRBJ2-3 | medium-sized | TRBD1 | TRBV28 | CASSLFQGADTQYF | TGTGCCAGCAGTTTGTTCCAGGGGGCGGATACGCAGTATTTT
TRBJ1-5 | large | NA | TRBV27 | CASSLSWVQPQHF | TGTGCCAGCAGTTTATCGTGGGTTCAGCCCCAGCATTTT
TRBJ1-5 | medium-sized | NA | TRBV19 | CASSIDLGGNQPQHF | TGTGCCAGTAGTATAGATCTAGGAGGGAATCAGCCCCAGCATTTT
TRBJ2-7 | medium-sized | TRBD2 | TRBV4-1 | CASSYKSGDPYEQYF | TGCGCCAGCAGCTATAAGAGCGGGGACCCCTACGAGCAGTACTTC
TRBJ1-1 | large | NA | TRBV4-1 | CASSHRDENTEAFF | TGCGCCAGCAGCCACCGGGACGAGAACACTGAAGCTTTCTTT
TRBJ2-5 | large | TRBD1 | TRBV11-2 | CASSLLTGAVGETQYF | TGTGCCAGCAGCTTACTGACAGGGGCGGTCGGAGAGACCCAGTACTTC
TRBJ2-7 | large | TRBD1 | TRBV29-1 | CSVHWTGEREQYF | TGCAGCGTCCACTGGACAGGGGAGCGCGAGCAGTACTTC
TRBJ2-3 | medium-sized | NA | TRBV6-6 | CASSPGGGSAQYF | TGTGCCAGCAGCCCCGGGGGAGGTTCTGCGCAGTATTTT
TRBJ2-1 | medium-sized | NA | TRBV5-6 | CASSLEGQKQFF | TGTGCCAGCAGCTTGGAAGGGCAGAAGCAGTTCTTC
TRBJ1-1 | large | NA | TRBV27 | CASSPPPGNTEAFF | TGTGCCAGCAGCCCCCCCCCGGGGAACACTGAAGCTTTCTTT
TRBJ2-7 | large | TRBD2 | TRBV7-6 | CASSSSGGAYEQYF | TGTGCCAGCAGCAGTAGCGGGGGGGCCTACGAGCAGTACTTC